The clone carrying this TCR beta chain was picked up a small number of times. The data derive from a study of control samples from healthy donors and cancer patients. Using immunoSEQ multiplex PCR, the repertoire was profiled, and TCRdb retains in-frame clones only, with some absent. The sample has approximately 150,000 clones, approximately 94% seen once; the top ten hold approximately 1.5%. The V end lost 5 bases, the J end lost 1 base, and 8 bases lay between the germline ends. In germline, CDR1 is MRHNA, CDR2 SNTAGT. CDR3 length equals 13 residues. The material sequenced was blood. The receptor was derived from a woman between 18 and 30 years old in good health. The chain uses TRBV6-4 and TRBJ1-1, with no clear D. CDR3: CASSKQPNTEAFF. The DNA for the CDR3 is TGTGCCAGCAGTAAGCAACCGAACACTGAAGCTTTCTTT.